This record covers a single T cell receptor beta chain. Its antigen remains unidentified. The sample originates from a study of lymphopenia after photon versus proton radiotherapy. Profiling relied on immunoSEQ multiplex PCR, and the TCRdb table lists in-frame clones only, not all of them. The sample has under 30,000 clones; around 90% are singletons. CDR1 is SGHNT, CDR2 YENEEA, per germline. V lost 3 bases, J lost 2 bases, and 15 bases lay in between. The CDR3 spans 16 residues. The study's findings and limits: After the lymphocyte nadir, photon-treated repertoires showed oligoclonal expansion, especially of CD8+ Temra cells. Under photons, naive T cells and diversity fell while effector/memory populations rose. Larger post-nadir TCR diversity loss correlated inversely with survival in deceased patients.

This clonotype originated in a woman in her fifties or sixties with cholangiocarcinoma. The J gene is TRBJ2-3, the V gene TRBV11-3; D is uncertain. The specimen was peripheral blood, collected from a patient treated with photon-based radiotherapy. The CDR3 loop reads CASSFSAGPDTDTQYF. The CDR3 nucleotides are TGTGCCAGCAGCTTCTCGGCTGGCCCCGACACAGATACGCAGTATTTT.